This TCR beta chain was profiled in a study of blood T cell repertoires in COVID-19. Repertoires were generated with immunoSEQ multiplex PCR, while TCRdb's copy carries only in-frame clones and drops some. The sample lists approximately 440,000 clones; about 87% were seen once. V was pared by 3 bases and J by 1 base, with 9 bases between. This CDR3 contains 14 residues. Germline assignment: CDR1 LGHDT and CDR2 YNNKEL (reference sequence). This chain links TRBV3-1 (or the pseudogene TRBV3-2) with TRBJ1-1; D unclear. Material: peripheral blood. The sequence came from a woman aged 45-59 years with COVID-19, enrolled during active disease. The CDR3 DNA reads TGTGCCAGCAGCCACCTAACCTCGAACACTGAAGCTTTCTTT. This encodes CASSHLTSNTEAFF.